This TCR beta chain originates from a study of PD-1 blockade in mismatch repair-deficient tumors. Study at large: Patients had over ten mismatch repair-deficient cancer types and were previously treated and progressing.

Using immunoSEQ multiplex PCR, the repertoire was profiled, and TCRdb retains in-frame clones only, with some absent. The sample yields some 48,000 clones, 77% seen once. Details on this clone: What it binds is not known.

This CDR3 contains 15 residues. Per germline, CDR1 SGHAT and CDR2 FQNNGV. Between the trimmed V and J ends, which lost 1 base and 2 bases, there was a span of 11 bases. Every patient had mismatch repair deficiency by PCR or immunohistochemistry. The TCR-sequenced patients were a few responders to pembrolizumab. Study findings and constraints: After pembrolizumab, tumor-resident clones rose rapidly, then generally contracted before radiologic responses.

This TCR derives from an adult with mismatch repair-deficient cancer. This chain links TRBV11-2 with TRBJ2-5; weak D call: TRBD2 (5 bases). The specimen was PBMCs, collected before pembrolizumab treatment. The CDR3, as DNA: TGTGCCAGCAGCTTAGTGGCTAGCAGACAAGAGACCCAGTACTTC. It translates to CASSLVASRQETQYF.